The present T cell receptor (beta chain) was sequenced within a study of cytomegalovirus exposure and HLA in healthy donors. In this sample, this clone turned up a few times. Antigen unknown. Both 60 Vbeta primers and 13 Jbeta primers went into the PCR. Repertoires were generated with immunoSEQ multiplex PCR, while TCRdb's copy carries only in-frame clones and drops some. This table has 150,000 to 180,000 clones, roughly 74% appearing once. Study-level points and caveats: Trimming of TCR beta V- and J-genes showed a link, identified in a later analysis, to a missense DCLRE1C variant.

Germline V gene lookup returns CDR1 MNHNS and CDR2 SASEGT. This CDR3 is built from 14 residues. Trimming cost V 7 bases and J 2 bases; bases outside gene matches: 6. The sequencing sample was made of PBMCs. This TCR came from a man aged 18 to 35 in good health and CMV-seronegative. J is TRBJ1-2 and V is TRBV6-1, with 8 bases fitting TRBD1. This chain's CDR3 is CASNRDRRNYGYTF. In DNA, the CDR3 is TGTGCCAGCAACAGGGACAGGAGAAACTATGGCTACACCTTC.